The clone carrying this T cell receptor (beta chain) was seen only once. Sequencing used immunoSEQ multiplex PCR; TCRdb keeps in-frame clones, though not all of them. The repertoire holds about 130,000 clones, with approximately 80% as singletons. The data originate from a study of blood T cell repertoires in COVID-19. With 2 bases removed from V and 0 bases from J, the gap between germline ends came to 8 bases. This CDR3 is 14 amino acids long. Germline CDR1 and CDR2: SGHTA and FQGNSA. The sequenced material came from peripheral blood. This clonotype originated in a man in his fifties or sixties who had recovered from COVID-19. The genes are TRBV7-2 and TRBJ2-7; the D is unclear. CDR3 sequence reads: CASSLQATSYEQYF. DNA of the CDR3: TGTGCCAGCAGCTTACAGGCCACCTCCTACGAGCAGTACTTC. The whole variable domain, filled in from reference TRBV7-2 and TRBJ2-7, reads GAGVSQSPSNKVTEKGKDVELRCDPISGHTALYWYRQSLGQGLEFLIYFQGNSAPDKSGLPSDRFSAERTGGSVSTLTIQRTQQEDSAVYLCASSLQATSYEQYFGPGTRLTVT.